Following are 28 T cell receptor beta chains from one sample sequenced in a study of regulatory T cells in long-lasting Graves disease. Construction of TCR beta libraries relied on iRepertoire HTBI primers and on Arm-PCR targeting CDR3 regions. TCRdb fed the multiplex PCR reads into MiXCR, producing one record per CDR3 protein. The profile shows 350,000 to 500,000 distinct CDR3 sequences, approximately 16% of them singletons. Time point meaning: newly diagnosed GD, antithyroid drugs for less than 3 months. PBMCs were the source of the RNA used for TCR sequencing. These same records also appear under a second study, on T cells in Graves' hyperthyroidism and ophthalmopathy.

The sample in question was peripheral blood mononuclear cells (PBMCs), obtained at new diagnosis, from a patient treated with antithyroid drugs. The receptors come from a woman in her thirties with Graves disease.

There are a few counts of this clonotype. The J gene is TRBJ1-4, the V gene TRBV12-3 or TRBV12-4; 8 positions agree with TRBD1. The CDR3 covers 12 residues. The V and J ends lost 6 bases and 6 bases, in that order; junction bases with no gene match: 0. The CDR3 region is CASSRGHEKLFF. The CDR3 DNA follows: TGTGCCAGCAGCAGGGGGCATGAAAAACTGTTTTTT.

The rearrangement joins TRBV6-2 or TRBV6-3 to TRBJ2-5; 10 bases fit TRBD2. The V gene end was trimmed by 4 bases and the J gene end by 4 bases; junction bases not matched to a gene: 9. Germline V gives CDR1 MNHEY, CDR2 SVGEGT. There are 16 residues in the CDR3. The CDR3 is CASSWDLAGETETQYF. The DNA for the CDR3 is TGTGCCAGCAGTTGGGACCTAGCGGGAGAAACAGAGACCCAGTACTTC.

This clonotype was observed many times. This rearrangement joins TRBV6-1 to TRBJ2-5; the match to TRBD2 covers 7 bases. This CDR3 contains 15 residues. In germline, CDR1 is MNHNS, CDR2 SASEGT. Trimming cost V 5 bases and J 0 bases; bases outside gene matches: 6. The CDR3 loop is CASSPTAGNQETQYF. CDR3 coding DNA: TGTGCCAGCAGTCCAACAGCGGGAAACCAAGAGACCCAGTACTTC.

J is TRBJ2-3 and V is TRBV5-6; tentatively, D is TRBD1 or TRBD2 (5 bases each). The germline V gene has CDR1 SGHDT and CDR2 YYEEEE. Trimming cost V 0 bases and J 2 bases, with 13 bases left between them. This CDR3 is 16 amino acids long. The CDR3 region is CASSLAAGTPTDTQYF. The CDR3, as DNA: TGTGCCAGCAGCTTGGCGGCAGGGACCCCCACAGATACGCAGTATTTT.

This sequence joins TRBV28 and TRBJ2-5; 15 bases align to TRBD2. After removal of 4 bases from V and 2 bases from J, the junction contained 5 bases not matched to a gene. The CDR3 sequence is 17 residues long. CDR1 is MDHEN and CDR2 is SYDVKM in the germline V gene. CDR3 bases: TGTGCCAGCAGTTCGGGACTAGCGGGAGGAATTCAAGAGACCCAGTACTTC. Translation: CASSSGLAGGIQETQYF.

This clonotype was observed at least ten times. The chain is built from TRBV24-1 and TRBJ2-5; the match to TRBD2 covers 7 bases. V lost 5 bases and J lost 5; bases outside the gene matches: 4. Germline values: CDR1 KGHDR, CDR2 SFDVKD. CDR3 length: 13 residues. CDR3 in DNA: TGTGCCACCAGTGCGGGGGGATCGGAGACCCAGTACTTC. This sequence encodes CATSAGGSETQYF.

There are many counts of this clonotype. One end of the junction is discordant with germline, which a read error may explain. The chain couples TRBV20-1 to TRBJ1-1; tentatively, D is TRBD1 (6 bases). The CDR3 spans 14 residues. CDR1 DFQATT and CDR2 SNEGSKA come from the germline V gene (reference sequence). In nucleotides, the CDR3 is TGCAGTGCTAGGTCCGGGGGCGTCGACACTGAAGTTTTCTTT. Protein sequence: CSARSGGVDTEVFF.

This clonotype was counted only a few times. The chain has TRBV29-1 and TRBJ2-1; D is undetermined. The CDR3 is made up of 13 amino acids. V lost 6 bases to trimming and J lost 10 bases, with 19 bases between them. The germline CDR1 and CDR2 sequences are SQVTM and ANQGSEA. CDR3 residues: CSVSSSNSYEQFF. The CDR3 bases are TGCAGCGTATCTTCTTCCAATAGTTACGAGCAGTTCTTC.

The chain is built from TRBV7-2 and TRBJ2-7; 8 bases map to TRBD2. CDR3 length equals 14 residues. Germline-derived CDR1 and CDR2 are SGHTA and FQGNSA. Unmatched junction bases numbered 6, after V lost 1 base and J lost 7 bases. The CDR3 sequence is CASSLVIAGSEQYF. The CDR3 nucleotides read TGTGCCAGCAGCTTAGTGATAGCGGGAAGTGAGCAGTACTTC.

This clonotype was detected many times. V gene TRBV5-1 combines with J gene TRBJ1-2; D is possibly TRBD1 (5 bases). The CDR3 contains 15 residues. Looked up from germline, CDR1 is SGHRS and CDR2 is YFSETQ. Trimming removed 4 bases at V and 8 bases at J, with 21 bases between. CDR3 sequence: CASSRKAGTTQGYTF. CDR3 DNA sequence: TGCGCCAGCAGCCGCAAAGCCGGGACCACTCAGGGCTACACCTTC.

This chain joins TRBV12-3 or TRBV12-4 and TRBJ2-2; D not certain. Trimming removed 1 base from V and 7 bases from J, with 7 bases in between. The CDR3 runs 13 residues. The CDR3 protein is CASSLVNSGELFF. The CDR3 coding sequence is TGTGCCAGCAGTTTAGTGAATAGCGGGGAGCTGTTTTTT.

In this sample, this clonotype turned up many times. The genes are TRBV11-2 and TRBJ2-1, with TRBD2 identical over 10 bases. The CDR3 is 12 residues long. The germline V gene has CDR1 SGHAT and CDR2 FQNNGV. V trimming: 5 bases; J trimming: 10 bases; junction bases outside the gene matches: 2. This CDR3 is CASSKRGGEQFF. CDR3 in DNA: TGTGCCAGCAGCAAGCGGGGGGGAGAGCAGTTCTTC.

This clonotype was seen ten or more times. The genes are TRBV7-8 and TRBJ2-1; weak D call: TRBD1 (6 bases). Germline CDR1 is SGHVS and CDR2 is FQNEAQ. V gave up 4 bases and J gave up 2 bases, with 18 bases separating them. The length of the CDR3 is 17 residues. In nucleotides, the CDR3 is TGTGCCAGCAGCTCTCAAACCGGGACAATCACCTACAATGAGCAGTTCTTC. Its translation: CASSSQTGTITYNEQFF.

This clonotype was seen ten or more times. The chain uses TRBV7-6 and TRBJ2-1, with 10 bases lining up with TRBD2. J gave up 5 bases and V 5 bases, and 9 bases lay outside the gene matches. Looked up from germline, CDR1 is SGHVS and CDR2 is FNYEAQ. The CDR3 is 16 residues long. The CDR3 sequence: CASSPGRTSGNNEQFF. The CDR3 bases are TGTGCCAGCAGCCCCGGGAGGACTAGCGGCAACAATGAGCAGTTCTTC.

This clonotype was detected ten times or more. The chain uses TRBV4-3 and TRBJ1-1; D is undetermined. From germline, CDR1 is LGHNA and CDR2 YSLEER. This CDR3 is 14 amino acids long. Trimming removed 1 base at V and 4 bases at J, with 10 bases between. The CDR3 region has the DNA TGCGCCAGCAGCCAAGCTCTGTCGGTCACTGAAGCTTTCTTT. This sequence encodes CASSQALSVTEAFF.

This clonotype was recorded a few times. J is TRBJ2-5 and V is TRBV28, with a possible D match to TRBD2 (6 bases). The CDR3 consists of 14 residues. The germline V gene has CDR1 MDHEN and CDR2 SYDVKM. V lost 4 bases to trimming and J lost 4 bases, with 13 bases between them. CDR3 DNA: TGTGCCAGCAGTTCCGACGGGGGTCCAGAGACCCAGTACTTC. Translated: CASSSDGGPETQYF.

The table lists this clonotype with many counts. Here the CDR3 reads CASSSNSGPGTDTQYF. In DNA form, the CDR3 reads TGTGCCAGCAGCTCCAATAGCGGGCCTGGAACAGATACGCAGTATTTT. The rearrangement joins TRBV7-3 to TRBJ2-3, with 7 bases aligning to TRBD2. Germline-derived CDR1 and CDR2 are SGHTA and FQGTGA. J gave up 3 bases and V 4 bases, and 10 bases lay outside the gene matches. CDR3 size: 16 residues.

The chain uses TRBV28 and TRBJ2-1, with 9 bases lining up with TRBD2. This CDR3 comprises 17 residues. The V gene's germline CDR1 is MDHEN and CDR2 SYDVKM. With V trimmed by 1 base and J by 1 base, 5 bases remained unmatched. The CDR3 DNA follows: TGTGCCAGCAGTTTATTTGTGACTAGCGGTTCCTACAATGAGCAGTTCTTC. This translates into CASSLFVTSGSYNEQFF.

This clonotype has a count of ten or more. In DNA form, the CDR3 reads TGTGCCAGCAGTTTGTACCTAAGCTCCTACAATGAGCAGTTCTTC. Encoded protein: CASSLYLSSYNEQFF. The V and J genes are TRBV28 and TRBJ2-1; no clear D gene. The CDR3 has 15 residues. Germline V gives CDR1 MDHEN, CDR2 SYDVKM. V shed 3 bases and J shed 0 bases, with 9 bases lying between them.

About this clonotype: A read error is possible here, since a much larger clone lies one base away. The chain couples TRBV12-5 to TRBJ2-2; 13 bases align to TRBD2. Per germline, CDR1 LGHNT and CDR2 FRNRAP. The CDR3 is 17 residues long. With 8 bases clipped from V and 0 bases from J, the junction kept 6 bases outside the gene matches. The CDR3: CASSLGLAGANTGELFF. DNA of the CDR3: TGTGCTAGTAGTCTTGGACTAGCGGGAGCGAACACCGGGGAGCTGTTTTTT.

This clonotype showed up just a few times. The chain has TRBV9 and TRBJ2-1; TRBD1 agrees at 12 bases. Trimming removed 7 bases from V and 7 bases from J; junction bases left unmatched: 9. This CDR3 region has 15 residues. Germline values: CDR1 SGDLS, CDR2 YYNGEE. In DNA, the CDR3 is TGTGCCAGCTCCTTCTTGGGACAGGGGGCAAATGAGCAGTTCTTC. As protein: CASSFLGQGANEQFF.

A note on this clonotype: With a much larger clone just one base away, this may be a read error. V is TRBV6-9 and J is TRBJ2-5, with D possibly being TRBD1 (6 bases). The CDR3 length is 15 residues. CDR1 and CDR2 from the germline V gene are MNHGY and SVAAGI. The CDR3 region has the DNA TGTGCCAGCAGTTTCGACAGGAGTTACCAAGAGGCCCAGTACTTC. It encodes CASSFDRSYQEAQYF.

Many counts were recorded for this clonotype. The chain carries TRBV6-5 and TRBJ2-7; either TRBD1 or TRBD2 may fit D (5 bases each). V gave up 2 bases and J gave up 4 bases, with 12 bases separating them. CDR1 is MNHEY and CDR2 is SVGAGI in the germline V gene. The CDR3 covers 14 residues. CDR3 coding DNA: TGTGCCAGCAGTTACACCTGGGGGATGTACGAGCAGTACTTC. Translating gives CASSYTWGMYEQYF.

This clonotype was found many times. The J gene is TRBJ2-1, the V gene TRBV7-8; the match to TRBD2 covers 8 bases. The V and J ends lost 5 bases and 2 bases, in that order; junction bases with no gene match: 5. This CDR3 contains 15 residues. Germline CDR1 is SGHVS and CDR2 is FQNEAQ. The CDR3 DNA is TGTGCCAGCAGCGCGGGCGGGGGGACCTACAATGAGCAGTTCTTC. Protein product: CASSAGGGTYNEQFF.

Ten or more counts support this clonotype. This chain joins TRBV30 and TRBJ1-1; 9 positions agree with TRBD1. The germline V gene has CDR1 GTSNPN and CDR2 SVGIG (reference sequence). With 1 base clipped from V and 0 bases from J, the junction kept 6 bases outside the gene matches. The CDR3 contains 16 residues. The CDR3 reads CAWSAANRGLNTEAFF. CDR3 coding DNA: TGTGCCTGGAGTGCCGCTAACAGGGGGCTGAACACTGAAGCTTTCTTT.

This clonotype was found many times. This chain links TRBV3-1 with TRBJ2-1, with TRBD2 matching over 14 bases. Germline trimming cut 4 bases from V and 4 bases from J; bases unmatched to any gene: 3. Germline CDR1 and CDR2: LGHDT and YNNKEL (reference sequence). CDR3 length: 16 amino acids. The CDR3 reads CASSPRTSGRYNEQFF. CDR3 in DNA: TGTGCCAGCAGCCCTCGGACTAGCGGGAGGTACAATGAGCAGTTCTTC.

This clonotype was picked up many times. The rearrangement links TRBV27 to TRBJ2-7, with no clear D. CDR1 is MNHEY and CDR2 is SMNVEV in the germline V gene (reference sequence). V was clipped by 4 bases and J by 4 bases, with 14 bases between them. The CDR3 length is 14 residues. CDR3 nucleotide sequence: TGTGCCAGCAGTTCGACTTTCCTGATTTACGAGCAGTACTTC. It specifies CASSSTFLIYEQYF.

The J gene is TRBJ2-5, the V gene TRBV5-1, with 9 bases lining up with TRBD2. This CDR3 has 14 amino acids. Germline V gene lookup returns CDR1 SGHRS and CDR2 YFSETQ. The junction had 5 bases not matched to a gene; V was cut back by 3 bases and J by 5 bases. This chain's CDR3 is CASSSRTSDETQYF. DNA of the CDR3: TGCGCCAGCAGCTCTCGGACTAGCGATGAGACCCAGTACTTC.